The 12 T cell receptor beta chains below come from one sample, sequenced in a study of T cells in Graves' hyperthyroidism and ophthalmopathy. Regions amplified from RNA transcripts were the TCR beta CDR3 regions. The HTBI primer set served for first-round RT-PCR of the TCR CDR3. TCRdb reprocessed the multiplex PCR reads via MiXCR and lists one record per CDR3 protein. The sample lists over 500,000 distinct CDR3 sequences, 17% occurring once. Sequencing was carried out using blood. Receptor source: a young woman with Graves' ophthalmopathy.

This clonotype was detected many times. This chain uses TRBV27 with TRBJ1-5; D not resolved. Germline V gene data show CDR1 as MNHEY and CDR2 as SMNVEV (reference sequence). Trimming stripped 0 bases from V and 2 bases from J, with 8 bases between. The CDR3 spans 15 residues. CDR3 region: CASSLSSVGNQPQHF. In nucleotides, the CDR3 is TGTGCCAGCAGTTTATCTAGCGTCGGCAATCAGCCCCAGCATTTT.

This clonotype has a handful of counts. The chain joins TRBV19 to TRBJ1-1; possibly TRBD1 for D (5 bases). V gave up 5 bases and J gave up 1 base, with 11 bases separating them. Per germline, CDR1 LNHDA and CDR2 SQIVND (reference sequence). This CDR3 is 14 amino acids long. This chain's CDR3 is CASSLRDANTEAFF. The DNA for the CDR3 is TGTGCCAGTAGTCTAAGGGACGCGAACACTGAAGCTTTCTTT.

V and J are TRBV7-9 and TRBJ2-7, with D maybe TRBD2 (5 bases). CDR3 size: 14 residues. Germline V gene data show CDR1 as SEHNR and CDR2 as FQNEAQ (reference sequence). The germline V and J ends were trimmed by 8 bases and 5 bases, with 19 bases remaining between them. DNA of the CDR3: TGTGCCAGCGGTATAAAGAGGGTTTTTGACGAGCAGTACTTC. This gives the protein CASGIKRVFDEQYF.

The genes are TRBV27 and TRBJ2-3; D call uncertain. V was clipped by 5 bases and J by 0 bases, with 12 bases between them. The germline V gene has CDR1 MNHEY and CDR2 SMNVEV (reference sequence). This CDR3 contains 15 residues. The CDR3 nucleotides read TGTGCCAGCAGTGAACACCGCCCGAGCACAGATACGCAGTATTTT. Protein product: CASSEHRPSTDTQYF.

Here the CDR3 reads CASSFSSRGDNEQYF. CDR3 nucleotides: TGCGCCAGCAGCTTTTCTAGCAGGGGTGACAATGAGCAGTACTTC. The chain has TRBV5-1 and TRBJ2-7; perhaps TRBD1 as D (6 bases). The V gene's germline CDR1 is SGHRS and CDR2 YFSETQ. V lost 2 bases and J 7 bases, leaving 19 bases between the germline ends. The CDR3 extends over 15 amino acids.

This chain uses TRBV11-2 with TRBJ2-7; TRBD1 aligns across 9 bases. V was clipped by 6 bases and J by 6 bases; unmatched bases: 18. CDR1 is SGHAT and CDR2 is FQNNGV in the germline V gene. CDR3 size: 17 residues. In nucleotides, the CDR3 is TGTGCCAGCAGGACCAGACCCCCCGGAACAGGGGGCGGCGAGCAGTACTTC. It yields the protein CASRTRPPGTGGGEQYF. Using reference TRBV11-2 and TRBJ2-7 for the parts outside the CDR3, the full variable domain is EAGVAQSPRYKIIEKRQSVAFWCNPISGHATLYWYQQILGQGPKLLIQFQNNGVVDDSQLPKDRFSAERLKGVDSTLKIQPAKLEDSAVYLCASRTRPPGTGGGEQYFGPGTRLTVT.

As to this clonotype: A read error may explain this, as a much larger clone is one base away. The CDR3 reads CASGTTRYGQYF. In nucleotides, the CDR3 is TGTGCCAGCGGGACCACCCGGTACGGGCAGTACTTC. J is TRBJ2-7 and V is TRBV27; D possibly uses TRBD1 or TRBD2 (5 bases each). This CDR3 has 12 amino acids. Germline V gene lookup returns CDR1 MNHEY and CDR2 SMNVEV (reference sequence).

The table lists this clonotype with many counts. The CDR3 DNA reads TGTGCCAGCAGTTCACGCGACACTCACTATGGCTACACCTTC. This sequence encodes CASSSRDTHYGYTF. The V call is TRBV28, the J call TRBJ1-2; no reliable D call. Trimming stripped 4 bases from V and 3 bases from J, with 12 bases between. Germline V gene lookup returns CDR1 MDHEN and CDR2 SYDVKM. This CDR3 is 14 amino acids long.

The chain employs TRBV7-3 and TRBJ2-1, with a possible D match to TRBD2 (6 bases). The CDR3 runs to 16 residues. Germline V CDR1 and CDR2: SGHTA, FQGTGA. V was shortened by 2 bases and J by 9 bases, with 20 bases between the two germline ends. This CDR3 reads CASSLRKGVGTLEQFF. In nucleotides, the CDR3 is TGTGCCAGCAGCTTACGGAAAGGTGTAGGGACTCTTGAGCAGTTCTTC.

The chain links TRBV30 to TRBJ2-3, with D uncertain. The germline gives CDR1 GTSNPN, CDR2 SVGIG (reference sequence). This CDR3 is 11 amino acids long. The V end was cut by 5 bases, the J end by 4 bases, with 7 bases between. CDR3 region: CAWGAPDTQYF. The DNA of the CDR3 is TGTGCCTGGGGAGCTCCAGATACGCAGTATTTT.

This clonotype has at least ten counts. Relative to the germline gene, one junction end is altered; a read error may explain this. CDR3 loop: CASSSDGNTEAFF. The DNA for the CDR3 is TGTGCCAGCAGTTCTGACGGTAACACTGAAGCTTTCTTT. The J gene is TRBJ1-1, the V gene TRBV5-1; no reliable D call. CDR3 length: 13 amino acids. Looked up from germline, CDR1 is SGHRS and CDR2 is YFSETQ.

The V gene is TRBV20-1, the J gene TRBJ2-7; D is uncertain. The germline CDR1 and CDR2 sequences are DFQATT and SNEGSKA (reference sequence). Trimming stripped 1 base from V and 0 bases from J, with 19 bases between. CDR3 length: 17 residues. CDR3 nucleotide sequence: TGCAGTGCTAGAGCCTCCGAGGACGGAAAAATCTCCTACGAGCAGTACTTC. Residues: CSARASEDGKISYEQYF.